This is a list of T cell receptor beta chains from one sample in a study of T cell repertoires in cytomegalovirus infection. TCRdb reprocessed the reads via MiXCR and lists one record per CDR3 protein. The table has 250,000 to 350,000 distinct CDR3 sequences, over 20% seen once; the top ten hold approximately 14%. What was sequenced was PBMCs. Every receptor here comes from a human donor in good health (CMV status not recorded). Some clones in this sample may be carry-over from other donors' samples. The CDR3 runs from the conserved cysteine through the conserved F or W. The order of the fields is D gene, V gene, J gene, clone size, CDR3 DNA, CDR3 protein. D genes are given only for firm matches. Clone size, where shown, is once, few, many, or a class for clones that have expanded.

.	TRBV7-2	TRBJ2-5	many	TGTGCCAGCTCATCCGGACAGAGCCAAGAGACCCAGTACTTC	CASSSGQSQETQYF
.	TRBV15	TRBJ2-7	.	TGTGCCACCAGCAGGGGTAGCTCCTACGAGCAGTACTTC	CATSRGSSYEQYF
TRBD2	TRBV19	TRBJ2-1	.	TGTGCCAGTTCCGTTAGCGGGGGGCATTCGGGTGAGCAGTTCTTC	CASSVSGGHSGEQFF
.	TRBV27	TRBJ2-7	.	TGTGCCAGCAGTTTATCGAGGCAGGGGGGGAAATACGAGCAGTACTTC	CASSLSRQGGKYEQYF
.	TRBV29-1	TRBJ1-4	.	TGCAGCGTTAAGTTAACCGTAACTAATGAAAAACTGTTTTTT	CSVKLTVTNEKLFF
TRBD1	TRBV2	TRBJ2-1	many	TGTGCCAGCTCTGCTGGGACAGGGGGACTGGGTGAGCAGTTCTTC	CASSAGTGGLGEQFF
TRBD2	TRBV7-6	TRBJ2-1	many	TGTGCCAGCAGCTTAGGCCAAGGACTAGCCGACAATGAGCAGTTCTTC	CASSLGQGLADNEQFF
TRBD2	TRBV5-6	TRBJ2-5	.	TGTGCCAGCAGCTTGTACTCGGGCGGGAGGGCCAAAGAGACCCAGTACTTC	CASSLYSGGRAKETQYF
.	TRBV20-1	TRBJ2-7	few	TGCAGTGCAACGGGACGTAGCGAGCAGTACTTC	CSATGRSEQYF
TRBD2	TRBV20-1	TRBJ2-5	.	TGCAGTGCTAGAGATCCCAAAGCGGGGAGAGCGGAGACCCAGTACTTC	CSARDPKAGRAETQYF
.	TRBV3-1	TRBJ2-3	.	TGTGCCAGCAGACAATTTAACGGGGCGCAGTATTTT	CASRQFNGAQYF
TRBD2	TRBV20-1	TRBJ2-1	.	TGCAGTGCCGAAAAGGCGGGAGGGGCAGGTGAGCAGTTCTTC	CSAEKAGGAGEQFF
TRBD2	TRBV19	TRBJ2-3	.	TGTGCCAGTAGTAAGGGACTAGCGGGCAGAGATACGCAGTATTTT	CASSKGLAGRDTQYF
.	TRBV7-2	TRBJ1-5	many	TGTGCCAGCAGCCTAGACAGAAATCAGCCCCAGCATTTT	CASSLDRNQPQHF
.	TRBV28	TRBJ1-5	few	TGTGCCAGCAGCCCCCGTTTAGGGATGGGTGCTGCTCAGCCCCAGCATTTT	CASSPRLGMGAAQPQHF
.	TRBV5-1	TRBJ2-7	many	TGCGCCAGCAGCTTGAGTCAGGGGTCCTACGAGCAGTACTTC	CASSLSQGSYEQYF
TRBD2	TRBV7-2	TRBJ2-1	many	TGTGCCAGCAGCTTTCCCCGGACTAGCGGGGGATCCTACAATGAGCAGTTCTTC	CASSFPRTSGGSYNEQFF
TRBD1	TRBV14	TRBJ2-7	.	TGTGCCAGCAGCCGGCCGGGACAGTTTAACGAGCAGTACTTC	CASSRPGQFNEQYF
.	TRBV28	TRBJ2-6	few	TGTGCCAGCAGTTTCCCCTTCCCCTCTGGGGCCAACGTCCTGACTTTC	CASSFPFPSGANVLTF
TRBD2	TRBV7-4	TRBJ2-6	.	TGTGCCAGCAGCTTAGCGGGAGGGCCTGGGGCCAACGTCCGGACTTTC	CASSLAGGPGANVRTF
TRBD1	TRBV24-1	TRBJ1-1	few	TGTGCCACCAGTGACCGGGACAGTACGAAGCCTGAAGCTTTCTTT	CATSDRDSTKPEAFF
.	TRBV7-9	TRBJ2-1	few	TGTGCCAGCAGCTTAGCCCCCAGGACAGACTACAATGAGCAGTTCTTC	CASSLAPRTDYNEQFF
TRBD2	TRBV7-2	TRBJ2-3	many	TGTGCCAGCAGCTTAGTACTAGCGGGGGGAGGTGCAGATACGCAGTATTTT	CASSLVLAGGGADTQYF
.	TRBV7-2	TRBJ2-1	many	TGTGCCAGCGCGGACAATGAGCAGTTCTTC	CASADNEQFF
.	TRBV28	TRBJ1-2	few	TGTGCCAGCAGCACCACGGTGGGGGCGGCAAACTATGGCTACACCTTC	CASSTTVGAANYGYTF
.	TRBV6-2/TRBV6-3	TRBJ1-5	.	TGTGCCAGCAGTTACTCGACAAATCAGCCCCAGCATTTT	CASSYSTNQPQHF
.	TRBV20-1	TRBJ1-3	.	TGCAGTGCTAGAGAGAACTTACAGGGAAACACCATATATTTT	CSARENLQGNTIYF
TRBD2	TRBV7-2	TRBJ2-1	many	TGTGCCAGCAGCTTAGCGGGACTAGCGGACAATGAGCAGTTCTTC	CASSLAGLADNEQFF
.	TRBV25-1	TRBJ1-6	few	TGTGCCAGCAGCGACGGACAGAGCTACTATAATTCACCCCTCCACTTT	CASSDGQSYYNSPLHF
.	TRBV20-1	TRBJ2-5	few	TGCAGTGCTAGAAAGCTAGCCGCAGAGACCCAGTACTTC	CSARKLAAETQYF
.	TRBV7-2	TRBJ2-5	many	TGTGCCAGCAGCTTGTGGACTACCCACCAAGAGACCCAGTACTTC	CASSLWTTHQETQYF
TRBD1	TRBV4-1	TRBJ2-3	many	TGCGCCAGCAGCCAACCGGGACAGGGGACAGATACGCAGTATTTT	CASSQPGQGTDTQYF
TRBD1	TRBV2	TRBJ2-7	few	TGTGCCAGCAGCCCCCGGGACAGAGCCTACGAGCAGTACTTC	CASSPRDRAYEQYF
TRBD2	TRBV4-1	TRBJ2-3	.	TGTGCCAGCAGCCAAGAGGGGCTAGCGGGGGGCGCGGACAAGTATTTT	CASSQEGLAGGADKYF
.	TRBV28	TRBJ1-2	.	TGTGCCAGCAGTCAAAGGGGCTATGGCTACACCTTC	CASSQRGYGYTF
TRBD2	TRBV6-6	TRBJ2-2	.	TGTGCCAGCAGTTCCCGAAAACTAGCGGGAGGGGTCACCGGGGAGCTGTTTTTT	CASSSRKLAGGVTGELFF
.	TRBV7-9	TRBJ1-2	.	TGTGCCAGCAGCGTGCCCGGCGAGATTTTTGATTATGGCTACACCTTC	CASSVPGEIFDYGYTF
.	TRBV28	TRBJ1-4	few	TGTGCCAGCAGTCTCATACGGCTAAATGAAAAACTGTTTTTT	CASSLIRLNEKLFF
.	TRBV7-3	TRBJ2-6	.	TGTGCCAGCAGCTTAGCCGGAAGCGCTGGGGCCAACGTCCTGACTTTC	CASSLAGSAGANVLTF
TRBD2	TRBV7-8	TRBJ2-3	many	TGTGCCAGCAGCTTCCGAAGCGGGAAGTACACAGATACGCAGTATTTT	CASSFRSGKYTDTQYF
TRBD2	TRBV4-1	TRBJ2-4	.	TGCGCCAGCAGCCAAGATTCGGCTAGCGGGAACAAAAACATTCAGTACTTC	CASSQDSASGNKNIQYF
.	TRBV11-2	TRBJ1-6	.	TGTGCCAGCAGCTTAGAACCCTATAATTCACCCCTCCACTTT	CASSLEPYNSPLHF
TRBD1	TRBV29-1	TRBJ2-1	.	TGCAGCGTTCCAAGGACAGGGACATACAATGAGCAGTTCTTC	CSVPRTGTYNEQFF
TRBD1	TRBV7-2	TRBJ2-3	many	TGTGCCAGCAGAAATGACAGGGGAGATACGCAGTATTTT	CASRNDRGDTQYF
.	TRBV29-1	TRBJ1-1	.	TGCAGCGTCGGCGCCGGGTGGGGTATGAACACTGAAGCTTTCTTT	CSVGAGWGMNTEAFF
TRBD2	TRBV6-6	TRBJ2-3	few	TGTGCCAGCAGTACAGGACTAGCGGGAGGGCCAGATACGCAGTATTTT	CASSTGLAGGPDTQYF
.	TRBV20-1	TRBJ1-4	few	TGCAGTGCTAGTCGTGAGCGGGCATCCCACGATGAAAAACTGTTTTTT	CSASRERASHDEKLFF
.	TRBV5-3	TRBJ1-3	.	TGTGCCAGCAGCTTGGGCTTAAAAGGGAAAGGAGCTGGAAACACCATATATTTT	CASSLGLKGKGAGNTIYF
TRBD1	TRBV27	TRBJ2-6	.	TGTGCCAGCAGTCTATTGGGGACAGGCTTCTCTGGGGCCAACGTCCTGACTTTC	CASSLLGTGFSGANVLTF
.	TRBV11-2	TRBJ1-3	many	TGTGCCAGCAGCTTATTCCCGGTATCGGGAACTTCCTCTGGAAACACCATATATTTT	CASSLFPVSGTSSGNTIYF
.	TRBV7-8	TRBJ2-7	.	TGTGCCAGCCACCCCCTGGGCGGGCAGTCCTACGAGCAGTACTTC	CASHPLGGQSYEQYF
TRBD2	TRBV10-3	TRBJ2-3	few	TGTGCCATCAATTCCGGGGGGGAAGATACGCAGTATTTT	CAINSGGEDTQYF
TRBD1	TRBV28	TRBJ2-3	.	TGTGCCAGCAGTGACCATCAGGGGGCGCGGGATACGCAGTATTTT	CASSDHQGARDTQYF
.	TRBV20-1	TRBJ1-1	.	TGCAGTGCTTGGGGGGGAACTGAAGCTTTCTTT	CSAWGGTEAFF
.	TRBV29-1	TRBJ1-4	.	TGCAGCGTGCAACGCTCGCGGGAGGGTAATGAAAAACTGTTTTTT	CSVQRSREGNEKLFF
TRBD2	TRBV5-5	TRBJ2-4	.	TGTGCCAGCAGCACAGGGACTAGCGTGGGAAACATTCAGTACTTC	CASSTGTSVGNIQYF
.	TRBV11-3	TRBJ1-1	many	TGTGCCAGCACCCAAGAAAGGGGAGAACTTATGAACACTGAAGCTTTCTTT	CASTQERGELMNTEAFF
.	TRBV7-2	TRBJ1-1	many	TGTGCCAGCAGCTTAAGGGACCTAGCGAACACTGAAGCTTTCTTT	CASSLRDLANTEAFF
TRBD1	TRBV29-1	TRBJ2-1	.	TGCAGCGTCCGGGACAGCTACAATGAGCAGTTCTTC	CSVRDSYNEQFF
TRBD2	TRBV20-1	TRBJ2-7	.	TGCAGTGCTGGAAGCTTCTTAGCGGGAGCAGACGAGCAGTACTTC	CSAGSFLAGADEQYF